The next 11 T cell receptor beta chains were all read from a single sample in a study of blood T cell repertoires in COVID-19. Method: immunoSEQ multiplex PCR; TCRdb's copy keeps in-frame clones and lacks some. The table records 60,000 to 70,000 clones, approximately 85% of them present only once. The sample was peripheral blood. Receptor source: a man aged 50 or older with acute or convalescent COVID-19.

The chain employs TRBV29-1 and TRBJ1-5, with a tentative D call TRBD1 (5 bases). The CDR3 loop spans 13 amino acids. Trimming took 4 bases from V and 3 from J, leaving 10 bases between them. Germline values: CDR1 SQVTM, CDR2 ANQGSEA. In DNA, the CDR3 is TGCAGCGTTGGGGCGGGGCCCAATCAGCCCCAGCATTTT. It encodes CSVGAGPNQPQHF.

The rearrangement uses TRBV6-1 and TRBJ1-2; 7 bases line up with TRBD1. Germline V lookup: CDR1 MNHNS, CDR2 SASEGT. Unmatched junction bases numbered 3, after V lost 3 bases and J lost 2 bases. The CDR3 length is 14 residues. The CDR3 region is CASSDGQENYGYTF. CDR3 DNA sequence: TGTGCCAGCAGTGATGGACAGGAAAACTATGGCTACACCTTC.

J is TRBJ1-2 and V is TRBV4-1; the match to TRBD1 covers 9 bases. CDR3 length: 17 residues. J lost 10 bases, V lost 4 bases, and 19 bases had no gene match. In germline, CDR1 is MGHRA, CDR2 YSYEKL. In DNA, the CDR3 is TGCGCCAGCAGCCGACTTCAAGGGTCCGGGACAGGGATTGTCTACACCTTC. This translates into CASSRLQGSGTGIVYTF.

The V call is TRBV4-1, the J call TRBJ1-6, with 11 bases aligning to TRBD1. CDR3 length equals 18 residues. Trimming cost V 3 bases and J 6 bases; bases outside gene matches: 10. Germline assignment: CDR1 MGHRA and CDR2 YSYEKL. In DNA form, the CDR3 reads TGCGCCAGCAGCCAGCGTCCCGGGACAGGGGGTAGTAATTCACCCCTCCACTTT. Its translation: CASSQRPGTGGSNSPLHF.

The V gene is TRBV19, the J gene TRBJ2-5; 11 nucleotides match TRBD2. After removal of 5 bases from V and 5 bases from J, the junction contained 13 bases not matched to a gene. The length of the CDR3 is 17 residues. From germline, CDR1 is LNHDA and CDR2 SQIVND (reference sequence). The CDR3 region has the DNA TGTGCCAGTAGTTCCCCTCCGACTAGCGGGGCCCGGGAGACCCAGTACTTC. Translation: CASSSPPTSGARETQYF.

The chain joins TRBV5-5 to TRBJ2-3; 8 bases align to TRBD2. There are 15 residues in the CDR3. Per the germline V gene, CDR1 is SGHKS and CDR2 is YYEKEE (reference sequence). Trimming removed 8 bases from V and 0 bases from J; junction bases left unmatched: 8. CDR3 coding DNA: TGTGCCAGTCTTAAAGCGGGGGTAAGCACAGATACGCAGTATTTT. It encodes CASLKAGVSTDTQYF.

The rearrangement uses TRBV27 and TRBJ2-2; D gene uncertain. The ends were cut back, 5 bases at V and 2 bases at J, with 6 bases in the middle. Germline CDR1 is MNHEY and CDR2 is SMNVEV (reference sequence). The CDR3 has 13 amino acids. The CDR3 coding sequence is TGTGCCAGCAGTCCCTATAACACCGGGGAGCTGTTTTTT. Amino acid sequence: CASSPYNTGELFF.

This chain connects TRBV11-3 to TRBJ2-3; TRBD1 aligns across 7 bases. With 0 bases clipped from V and 5 bases from J, the junction kept 5 bases outside the gene matches. This CDR3 region has 15 residues. Germline V gene data show CDR1 as SGHNT and CDR2 as YENEEA. The CDR3, as DNA: TGTGCCAGCAGCTTAGACCAGGGGGTTGGAGATACGCAGTATTTT. It is translated as CASSLDQGVGDTQYF.

J is TRBJ2-5 and V is TRBV24-1; 9 bases are a match to TRBD2. Germline V gene data show CDR1 as KGHDR and CDR2 as SFDVKD. This CDR3 is 15 amino acids long. J gave up 4 bases and V 3 bases, and 5 bases lay outside the gene matches. CDR3 in amino acids: CATSDKRGVGETQYF. As DNA, the CDR3 is TGTGCCACCAGTGATAAGCGGGGGGTAGGAGAGACCCAGTACTTC.

In its sample, this clone was seen once. The sample holds other DNA sequences that translate to the same CDR3. The V gene is TRBV6-5, the J gene TRBJ2-1; D is possibly TRBD1 (6 bases). The V and J ends lost 6 bases and 4 bases respectively, with 10 bases between them. Germline V gives CDR1 MNHEY, CDR2 SVGAGI. This CDR3 is 13 amino acids long. CDR3 coding DNA: TGTGCCAGCAGAGGACAGTTGTACAATGAGCAGTTCTTC. As protein: CASRGQLYNEQFF.

This chain connects TRBV6-2 or TRBV6-3 to TRBJ1-2; TRBD1 matches 8 bases. J gave up 8 bases and V 6 bases, and 11 bases lay outside the gene matches. CDR3 length: 14 residues. The V gene's germline CDR1 is MNHEY and CDR2 SVGEGT. This CDR3 reads CASSLPDRGGGYTF. CDR3 nucleotides: TGTGCCAGCAGCCTTCCCGACAGGGGAGGGGGCTACACCTTC.